One and the same sample provided the 3 T cell receptor beta chains below, sequenced in a study of technical replicates of blood from four donors. Some clones are missing from TCRdb's copy, which holds only in-frame ones; the method was immunoSEQ multiplex PCR. The data hold about 81,000 clones, with approximately 78% observed a single time. The specimen sequenced was PBMCs. The receptors stem from a human donor in good health. Some clones in this sample may be carry-over from other donors' samples.

V gene TRBV5-4 combines with J gene TRBJ2-2; the match to TRBD2 covers 7 bases. The germline gives CDR1 SGHNT, CDR2 YYREEE (reference sequence). V trimming: 6 bases; J trimming: 4 bases; junction bases outside the gene matches: 9. The CDR3 consists of 15 residues. The CDR3 is CASTTGEGRTGELFF. The CDR3 bases are TGTGCCAGCACTACGGGGGAGGGCCGCACCGGGGAGCTGTTTTTT.

This rearrangement joins TRBV25-1 to TRBJ2-1; possible D gene TRBD2, 6 bases. From germline, CDR1 is MGHDK and CDR2 SYGVNS. V lost 6 bases and J 10 bases, leaving 13 bases between the germline ends. This CDR3 comprises 12 residues. The CDR3: CASSLLLAEQFF. The CDR3 DNA reads as TGTGCCAGCAGCCTCCTCCTAGCGGAGCAGTTCTTC.

This clone was counted a few times. The rearrangement joins TRBV9 to TRBJ1-1; D possibly corresponds to TRBD1 (5 bases). Germline CDR1 and CDR2: SGDLS and YYNGEE. CDR3 length: 15 amino acids. V dropped 1 base and J dropped 5 bases, with 15 bases sitting between them. CDR3 bases: TGTGCCAGCAGCGTAATCACCCAGGGTAAAACTGAAGCTTTCTTT. Translated: CASSVITQGKTEAFF.